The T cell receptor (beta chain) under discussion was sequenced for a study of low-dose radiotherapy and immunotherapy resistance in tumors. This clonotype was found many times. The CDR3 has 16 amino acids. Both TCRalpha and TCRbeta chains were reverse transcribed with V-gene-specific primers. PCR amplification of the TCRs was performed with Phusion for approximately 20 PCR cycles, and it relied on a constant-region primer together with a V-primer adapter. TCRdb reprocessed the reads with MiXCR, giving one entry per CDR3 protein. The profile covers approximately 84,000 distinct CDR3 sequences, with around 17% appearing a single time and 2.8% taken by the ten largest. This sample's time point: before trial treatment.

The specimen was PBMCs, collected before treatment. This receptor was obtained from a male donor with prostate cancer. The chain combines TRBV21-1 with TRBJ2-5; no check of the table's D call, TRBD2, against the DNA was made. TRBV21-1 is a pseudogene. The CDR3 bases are TGTGCCAGCAGCATTAAATCAGGGCCACCCCAAGAGACCCAGTACTTC. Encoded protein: CASSIKSGPPQETQYF.